The rows below give T cell receptor beta chains drawn from one sample of a study of T cells after yellow fever vaccination. TCRdb used MiXCR to reprocess the 5' RACE reads, holding one entry per CDR3 protein. The sample contains 300,000 to 400,000 distinct CDR3 sequences, roughly 8.4% of which appear only once. Sample: PBMCs, taken about 41 days after the first yellow fever vaccination. The receptor set was obtained from a young man who received the YFV17D yellow fever vaccine. CDR3s include the opening cysteine and the closing phenylalanine or tryptophan. Fields, in order: clone size, V gene, J gene, D gene, CDR3 DNA, CDR3 protein. D genes are given only for firm matches. Clone size is shown for a subset of rows, as once, few, many or a class of expanded clone.

size: many
V: TRBV7-9
J: TRBJ2-7
D: .
DNA: TGTGCCAGCAGCCTAGACTACAGGAAGCAGTACTTC
CDR3: CASSLDYRKQYF

size: .
V: TRBV7-8
J: TRBJ2-2
D: TRBD2
DNA: TGTGCCAGCAGCTTAGCCAGGGGGCTAGCGGGGGCCCTAGTAACCGGGGAGCTGTTTTTT
CDR3: CASSLARGLAGALVTGELFF

size: .
V: TRBV6-2/TRBV6-3
J: TRBJ1-1
D: .
DNA: TGTGCCAGCAGTTACGGGCCTCGAGGAAGCACTGAAGCTTTCTTT
CDR3: CASSYGPRGSTEAFF

size: .
V: TRBV12-3/TRBV12-4
J: TRBJ2-1
D: .
DNA: TGTGCCAGCAGTCTTGAAGTCGGGGGGCCCTACAATGAGCAGTTCTTC
CDR3: CASSLEVGGPYNEQFF

size: .
V: TRBV28
J: TRBJ2-3
D: .
DNA: TGTGCCAGCAGGGCTGTCACAGATACGCAGTATTTT
CDR3: CASRAVTDTQYF

size: .
V: TRBV14
J: TRBJ2-1
D: .
DNA: TGTGCCAGCAGCCAAATGGGGTCTGAGCAGTTCTTC
CDR3: CASSQMGSEQFF

size: .
V: TRBV2
J: TRBJ1-5
D: TRBD1
DNA: TGTGCCAGCAACCCCGGGACAGGATACAATCAGCCCCAGCATTTT
CDR3: CASNPGTGYNQPQHF

size: .
V: TRBV29-1
J: TRBJ2-5
D: TRBD2
DNA: TGCAGCGTCTCCTTCGGAGCGGGGGGGCCGGAGACCCAGTACTTC
CDR3: CSVSFGAGGPETQYF

size: many
V: TRBV5-1
J: TRBJ2-7
D: .
DNA: TGCGCCAGCAGCTTGGTCGGTAGCGTGACCTACGAGCAGTACTTC
CDR3: CASSLVGSVTYEQYF

size: few
V: TRBV28
J: TRBJ1-4
D: .
DNA: TGTGCCAGCAGTAGGATCAAACTGTTTTTT
CDR3: CASSRIKLFF

size: many
V: TRBV6-5
J: TRBJ1-2
D: .
DNA: TGTGCCAGCAGTTCCCACCGGGACCTCAGAAGGGACTATGGCTACACCTTC
CDR3: CASSSHRDLRRDYGYTF

size: .
V: TRBV6-2/TRBV6-3
J: TRBJ2-3
D: TRBD1
DNA: TGTGCCAGCAGTTCCTTGGGCAGGGGGCGAACAGATACGCAGTATTTT
CDR3: CASSSLGRGRTDTQYF

size: .
V: TRBV12-3/TRBV12-4
J: TRBJ2-1
D: TRBD2
DNA: TGTGCCAGCAACTGGCTAGCGGGGGGGAGCTCCTACAATGAGCAGTTCTTC
CDR3: CASNWLAGGSSYNEQFF

size: many
V: TRBV5-1
J: TRBJ2-3
D: .
DNA: TGCGCCAGCGCCAGCGGCTCCACAGATACGCAGTATTTT
CDR3: CASASGSTDTQYF

size: few
V: TRBV29-1
J: TRBJ1-2
D: .
DNA: TGCAGCGTTGTTACAACCGGAGGGTATGGCTACACCTTC
CDR3: CSVVTTGGYGYTF

size: few
V: TRBV4-1
J: TRBJ2-5
D: TRBD2
DNA: TGCGCCAGCAGCCAAACAGGACTAGTGGAGACCCAGTACTTC
CDR3: CASSQTGLVETQYF

size: many
V: TRBV5-8
J: TRBJ2-7
D: .
DNA: TGTGCCAGCAGCCCCGGGGGACAAGTGGCGCAGCAGTACTTC
CDR3: CASSPGGQVAQQYF

size: .
V: TRBV3-1
J: TRBJ1-3
D: .
DNA: TGTGCCAGCAGCCAAGATCCCGGGGGAGGAAACACCATATATTTT
CDR3: CASSQDPGGGNTIYF

size: many
V: TRBV12-3/TRBV12-4
J: TRBJ2-5
D: .
DNA: TGTGCCAGCAGTCCCACAGGGACCCAGTACTTC
CDR3: CASSPTGTQYF

size: few
V: TRBV7-9
J: TRBJ2-3
D: TRBD2
DNA: TGTGCCAGCAGCTTAGTAGGACTAGCGGGGGGAATGGATACGCAGTATTTT
CDR3: CASSLVGLAGGMDTQYF

size: few
V: TRBV7-2
J: TRBJ2-3
D: TRBD1
DNA: TGTGCCAGCAGCTTGGGACAGAAAGATACGCAGTATTTT
CDR3: CASSLGQKDTQYF

size: few
V: TRBV7-2
J: TRBJ1-2
D: .
DNA: TGTGCCAGCAGCCCGGGAGTGGAGGGGAGAAACGGCTACACCTTC
CDR3: CASSPGVEGRNGYTF

size: .
V: TRBV20-1
J: TRBJ2-3
D: .
DNA: TGCAGTGCTAGAGCAGGAGCCACAGATACGCAGTATTTT
CDR3: CSARAGATDTQYF

size: once
V: TRBV20-1
J: TRBJ1-1
D: .
DNA: TGCAGTGCTAGAGTTGCCACTGAAGCTTTCTTT
CDR3: CSARVATEAFF

size: .
V: TRBV5-4
J: TRBJ2-3
D: TRBD2
DNA: TGTGCCAGCAGCGGCTCCCCGACTAGCGGGGGCCTCACAGATACGCAGTATTTT
CDR3: CASSGSPTSGGLTDTQYF

size: few
V: TRBV24-1
J: TRBJ2-1
D: .
DNA: TGTGCCACCAGTGATGCTAGCGAGGTTGAGCAGTTCTTC
CDR3: CATSDASEVEQFF

size: few
V: TRBV20-1
J: TRBJ2-3
D: .
DNA: TGCAGTGCTAGGCACGCCGGGGCGGCTAGCACAGATACGCAGTATTTT
CDR3: CSARHAGAASTDTQYF

size: few
V: TRBV4-3
J: TRBJ1-1
D: .
DNA: TGCGCCAGCAGCCAAGATACGGAAACTAAAGCTTTCTTT
CDR3: CASSQDTETKAFF

size: few
V: TRBV12-3/TRBV12-4
J: TRBJ1-1
D: .
DNA: TGTGCCAGCACCCAAGGCAGGGGAAAGAACACTGAAGCTTTCTTT
CDR3: CASTQGRGKNTEAFF

size: many
V: TRBV27
J: TRBJ1-2
D: .
DNA: TGTGCCAGCAGTGGGAATAACTATGGCTACACCTTC
CDR3: CASSGNNYGYTF